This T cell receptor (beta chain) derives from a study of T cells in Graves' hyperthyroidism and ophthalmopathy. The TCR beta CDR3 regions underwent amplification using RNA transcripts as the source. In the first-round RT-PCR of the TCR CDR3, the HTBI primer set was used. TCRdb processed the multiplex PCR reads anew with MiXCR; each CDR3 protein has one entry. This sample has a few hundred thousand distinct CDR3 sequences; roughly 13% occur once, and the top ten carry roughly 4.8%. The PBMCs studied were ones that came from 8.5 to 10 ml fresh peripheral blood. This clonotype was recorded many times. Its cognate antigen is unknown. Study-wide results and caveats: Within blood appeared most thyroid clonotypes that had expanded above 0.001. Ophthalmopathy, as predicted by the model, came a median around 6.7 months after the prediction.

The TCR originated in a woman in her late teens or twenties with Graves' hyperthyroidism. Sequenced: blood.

The CDR3 spells CSARPTGYYGYTF. CDR3 bases: TGCAGTGCTAGACCAACAGGGTACTATGGCTACACCTTC. The chain is built from TRBV20-1 and TRBJ1-2; the D gene is possibly TRBD1 (6 bases). Germline values: CDR1 DFQATT, CDR2 SNEGSKA (reference sequence). The length of the CDR3 is 13 residues. Trimming removed 2 bases at V and 3 bases at J, with 10 bases between.